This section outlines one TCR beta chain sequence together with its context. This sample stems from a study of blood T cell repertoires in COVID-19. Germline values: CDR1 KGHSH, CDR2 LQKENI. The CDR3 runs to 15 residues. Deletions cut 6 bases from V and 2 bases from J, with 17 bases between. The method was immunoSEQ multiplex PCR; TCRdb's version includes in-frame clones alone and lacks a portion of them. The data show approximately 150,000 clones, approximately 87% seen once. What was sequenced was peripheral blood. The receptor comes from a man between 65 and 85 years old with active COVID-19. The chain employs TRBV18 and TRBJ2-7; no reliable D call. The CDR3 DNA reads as TGTGCCAGCTCTCTAGACCCTTCCTACACCTACGAGCAGTACTTC. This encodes CASSLDPSYTYEQYF.